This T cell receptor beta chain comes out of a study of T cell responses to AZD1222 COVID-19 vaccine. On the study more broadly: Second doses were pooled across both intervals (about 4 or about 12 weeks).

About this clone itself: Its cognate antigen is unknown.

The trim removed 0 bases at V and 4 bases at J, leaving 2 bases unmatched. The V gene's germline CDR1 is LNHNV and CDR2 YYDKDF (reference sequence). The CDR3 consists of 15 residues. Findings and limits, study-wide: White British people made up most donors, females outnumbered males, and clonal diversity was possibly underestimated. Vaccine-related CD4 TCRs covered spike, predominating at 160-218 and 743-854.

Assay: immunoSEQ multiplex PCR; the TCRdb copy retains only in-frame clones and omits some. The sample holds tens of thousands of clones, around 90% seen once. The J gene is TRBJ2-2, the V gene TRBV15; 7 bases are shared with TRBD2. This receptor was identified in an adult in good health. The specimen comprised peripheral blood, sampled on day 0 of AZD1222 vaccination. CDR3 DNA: TGTGCCACCAGCAGAGAGACTAGCAGCACCGGGGAGCTGTTTTTT. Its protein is CATSRETSSTGELFF.